Listed below are T cell receptor beta chains from one sample, sequenced in a study of breast tumors, draining lymph nodes, adjacent tissues. MiXCR, applied by TCRdb to the multiplex PCR reads, yields one record per CDR3 protein. Of approximately 210,000 distinct CDR3 sequences listed, less than 40% are singletons. The sequencing input was axillary lymph node tissue. The receptor set was obtained from a female donor with breast cancer. Some clones in this sample may be carry-over from other donors' samples. Each CDR3 is given with its conserved first and last residue. A D gene is named only where the DNA matches it firmly. The size entry is marked missing in some rows and otherwise reads once, few, many or a size class.

J gene | V gene | clone size | D gene | CDR3 DNA | CDR3 protein
TRBJ2-1 | TRBV6-5 | many | TRBD1 | TGTGCCAGCAGTCAGAGACAGGGTAACTACAATGAGCAGTTCTTC | CASSQRQGNYNEQFF
TRBJ2-3 | TRBV5-1 | many | - | TGCGCCAGCAGCTTGTGGGACAAAGCCCATGGGGAGTATTTT | CASSLWDKAHGEYF
TRBJ2-1 | TRBV20-1 | many | TRBD2 | TGCAGTGCTAGGTCTCGGGAGGGGACCTCCTACAATGAGCAGTTCTTC | CSARSREGTSYNEQFF
TRBJ2-3 | TRBV24-1 | many | - | TGTGCCACCAGTGATAAGAGGCGCAGCACAGATACGCAGTATTTT | CATSDKRRSTDTQYF
TRBJ1-4 | TRBV20-1 | many | - | TGCAGTGCTAGGACCAGGGACGGAAAACTGTTTTTT | CSARTRDGKLFF
TRBJ2-7 | TRBV5-4 | many | TRBD2 | TGTGCCAGCAGCTTGCCCGCTAGCGGGGGCTACGAGCAGTACTTC | CASSLPASGGYEQYF
TRBJ2-1 | TRBV30 | many | TRBD2 | TGTGCCTGGAGTATGACTAGCGGGAGGAGGGGTGAGCAGTTCTTC | CAWSMTSGRRGEQFF
TRBJ2-3 | TRBV20-1 | many | TRBD2 | TGCAGTGCTAGATCTAGCGGGAGCGGGCCAGATACGCAGTATTTT | CSARSSGSGPDTQYF
TRBJ1-5 | TRBV7-8 | - | - | TGTGCCAGCAGCCCAACGACGCAGGGGAATCAGCCCCAGCATTTT | CASSPTTQGNQPQHF
TRBJ2-7 | TRBV5-4 | few | TRBD1 | TGTGCCAGCAGCTTGGGGACTAACAGGGGGCTCGGCGAGCAGTACTTC | CASSLGTNRGLGEQYF
TRBJ2-1 | TRBV28 | few | TRBD2 | TGTGCCAGCAGTTACTCGAGGACTAGCGGGGGGAGGGAGTTCTTC | CASSYSRTSGGREFF
TRBJ1-2 | TRBV4-1 | few | - | TGCGCCAGCAGCCAAGTAGGCAGGACTAACTATGGCTACACCTTC | CASSQVGRTNYGYTF
TRBJ2-3 | TRBV20-1 | many | TRBD2 | TGCAGTGCTAGACGTTCGCGGGAGAATACGCAGTATTTT | CSARRSRENTQYF
TRBJ2-7 | TRBV20-1 | - | - | TGCAGTGCTAGGAGGCAGGGCCAATTCGCGCAGTACTTC | CSARRQGQFAQYF
TRBJ2-5 | TRBV11-2 | many | TRBD1 | TGTGCCAGCAGCTTAGTTACAGGGGCCTTGACCCAGTACTTC | CASSLVTGALTQYF
TRBJ1-2 | TRBV20-1 | - | - | TGCAGTGCTCCTCGCCGGCGAAACTATGGCTACACCTTC | CSAPRRRNYGYTF
TRBJ1-4 | TRBV5-1 | - | - | TGCGCCAGCAGCTTGGCCTTGGGGGCGCCGGGAAAACTGTTTTTT | CASSLALGAPGKLFF
TRBJ1-6 | TRBV2 | - | TRBD1 | TGTGCCAGCAGTGAAAGGGGGCTTCAATCACCCCTCCACTTT | CASSERGLQSPLHF
TRBJ1-6 | TRBV12-3/TRBV12-4 | many | TRBD1 | TGTGCCAGCAGACGCGACAGGGTATCACCCCTCCACTTT | CASRRDRVSPLHF
TRBJ1-2 | TRBV7-9 | - | - | TGTGCCAGCAGCTTAGGTCGTGGCCGGAATGTGGGAAACACCTTC | CASSLGRGRNVGNTF
TRBJ1-2 | TRBV3-1 | many | TRBD1 | TGTGCCAGCAGCCAAGAAGGCAGGGGGCAGGGCTACACCTTC | CASSQEGRGQGYTF
TRBJ2-2 | TRBV6-4 | - | TRBD2 | TGTGCCAGCTCCAGGACTAGCGGGGGGTCGAACACCGGGGAGCTGTTTTTT | CASSRTSGGSNTGELFF
TRBJ2-1 | TRBV6-2/TRBV6-3 | - | - | TGTGCCAGCAGCTACCTCTATGAGCAGTTCTTC | CASSYLYEQFF
TRBJ1-2 | TRBV6-1 | few | - | TGTGCCAGCAGTCATAGCGGGCAGGTCACCTATGGCTACACCTTC | CASSHSGQVTYGYTF
TRBJ1-1 | TRBV7-8 | - | - | TGTGCCAGCAGCTTAGGACGTCTGTACACTGAAGCTTTCTTT | CASSLGRLYTEAFF
TRBJ1-6 | TRBV14 | many | - | TGTGCCAGCAGCCAAACAGGGAGAAATTCACCCCTCCACTTT | CASSQTGRNSPLHF
TRBJ2-2 | TRBV6-4 | few | TRBD1 | TGTGCCAGCAGTGAGCTCCCCGGGACAGGGAACACCGGGGAGCTGTTTTTT | CASSELPGTGNTGELFF
TRBJ2-5 | TRBV6-6 | - | TRBD1 | TGTGCCAGCAGTCACGAGGCAGGGGGAGAGACCCAGTACTTC | CASSHEAGGETQYF
TRBJ2-5 | TRBV6-2/TRBV6-3 | few | - | TGTGCCAGCAGTCCCACTAACGGGGCATACCAAGAGACCCAGTACTTC | CASSPTNGAYQETQYF
TRBJ1-6 | TRBV2 | once | TRBD1 | TGTGCCAGGTCTGTGGGGACAGGGGGTTCACCCCTCCACTTT | CARSVGTGGSPLHF
TRBJ2-7 | TRBV2 | many | - | TGTGCCAGCAGCACTACAGGATACGAGCAGTACTTC | CASSTTGYEQYF
TRBJ2-7 | TRBV7-2 | few | - | TGTGCCAGCAGAATGGCAGGGAGTTCCTACGAGCAGTACTTC | CASRMAGSSYEQYF
TRBJ2-7 | TRBV19 | many | - | TGTGCCAGTAGTATAACGCCAGCGGACTCCTACGAGCAGTACTTC | CASSITPADSYEQYF
TRBJ1-2 | TRBV25-1 | - | - | TGTGCCAGCAGTGAGGAAAGCCTCCCGGGGCAGGTGGAGGGTAACTATGGCTACACCTTC | CASSEESLPGQVEGNYGYTF
TRBJ2-7 | TRBV20-1 | many | TRBD1 | TGCAGTGCTAATTACCCGGGACAGGGGTCCCACGAGCAGTACTTC | CSANYPGQGSHEQYF